Sequencing of this TCR beta chain was carried out in a study of shared clonotypes between healthy human individuals. Comments on this clone: The antigen is not known. A junction boundary mismatches the germline segment, possibly from a read error.

Study-wide points: Among non-shared clonotypes, generation probabilities were lower than among those shared by all four donors. Blood was the only sampled material, and tissue repertoires likely differ.

Sorted-subset replicate PCRs used 200 ng of genomic DNA. This amount corresponded to 25,000 to 30,000 T cell genomes. The data were produced by immunoSEQ multiplex PCR, yet TCRdb's version contains in-frame clones alone and is incomplete. The table lists around 2,000,000 clones, about 95% of them singletons. This receptor was taken from a man between 18 and 35 years old in good health. The specimen was naive CD4+ T cells sorted from blood. As to subset: CD45RA+ positively selected.

CDR3 protein: CASSLGGARTDTQYF. The DNA for the CDR3 is TGTGCTAGCAGCTTAGGGGGAGCCCGCACAGATACGCAGTATTTT. The chain is built from TRBV7-7 and TRBJ2-3, with D possibly matching TRBD1 (6 bases). Germline V lookup: CDR1 SSHAT, CDR2 FNYEAQ (reference sequence). This CDR3 contains 15 residues.